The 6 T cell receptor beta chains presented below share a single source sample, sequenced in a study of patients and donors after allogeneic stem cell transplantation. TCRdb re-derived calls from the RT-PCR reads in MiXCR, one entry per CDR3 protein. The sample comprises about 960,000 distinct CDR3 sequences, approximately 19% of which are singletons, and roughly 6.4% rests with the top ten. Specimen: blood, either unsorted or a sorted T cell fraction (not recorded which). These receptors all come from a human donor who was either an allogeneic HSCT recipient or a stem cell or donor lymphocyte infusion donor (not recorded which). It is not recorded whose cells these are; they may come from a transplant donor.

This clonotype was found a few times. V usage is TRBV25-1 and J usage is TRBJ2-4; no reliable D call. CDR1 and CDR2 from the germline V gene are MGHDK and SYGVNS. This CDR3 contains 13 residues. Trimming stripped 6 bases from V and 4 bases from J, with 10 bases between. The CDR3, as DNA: TGTGCCAGCAGCGGCTCAGCTAAAAACATTCAGTACTTC. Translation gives CASSGSAKNIQYF.

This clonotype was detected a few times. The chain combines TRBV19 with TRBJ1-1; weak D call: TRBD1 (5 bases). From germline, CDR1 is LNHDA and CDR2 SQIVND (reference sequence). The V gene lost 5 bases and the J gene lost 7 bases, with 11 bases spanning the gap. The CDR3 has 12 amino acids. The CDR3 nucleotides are TGTGCCAGTAGTGAGAGGGGCGATGAAGCTTTCTTT. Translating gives CASSERGDEAFF.

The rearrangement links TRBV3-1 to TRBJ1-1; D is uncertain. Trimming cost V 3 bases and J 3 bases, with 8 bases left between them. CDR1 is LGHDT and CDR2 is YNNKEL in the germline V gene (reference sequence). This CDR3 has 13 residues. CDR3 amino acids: CASSQQEDTEAFF. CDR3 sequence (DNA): TGTGCCAGCAGCCAGCAGGAGGACACTGAAGCTTTCTTT.

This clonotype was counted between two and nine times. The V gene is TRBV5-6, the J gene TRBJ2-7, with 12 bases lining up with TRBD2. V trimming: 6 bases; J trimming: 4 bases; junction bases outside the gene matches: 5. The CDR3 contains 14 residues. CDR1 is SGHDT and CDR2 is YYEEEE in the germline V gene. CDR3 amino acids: CASNRLAGEYEQYF. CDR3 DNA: TGTGCCAGCAACCGACTAGCGGGAGAGTACGAGCAGTACTTC. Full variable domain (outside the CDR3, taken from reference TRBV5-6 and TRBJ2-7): DAGVTQSPTHLIKTRGQQVTLRCSPKSGHDTVSWYQQALGQGPQFIFQYYEEEERQRGNFPDRFSGHQFPNYSSELNVNALLLGDSALYLCASNRLAGEYEQYFGPGTRLTVT.

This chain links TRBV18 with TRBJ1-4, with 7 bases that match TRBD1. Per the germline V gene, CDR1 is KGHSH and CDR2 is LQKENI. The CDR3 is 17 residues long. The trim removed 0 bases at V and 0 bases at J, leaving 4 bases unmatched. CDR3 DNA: TGTGCCAGCTCACCACCTGACAGGGTCACAACTAATGAAAAACTGTTTTTT. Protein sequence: CASSPPDRVTTNEKLFF.

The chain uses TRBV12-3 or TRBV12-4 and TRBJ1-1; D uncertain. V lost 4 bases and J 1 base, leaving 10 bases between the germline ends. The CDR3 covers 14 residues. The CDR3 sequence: CASSSSSGNTEAFF. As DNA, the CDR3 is TGTGCCAGCAGTTCGTCCTCAGGGAACACTGAAGCTTTCTTT.